The clone carrying this T cell receptor (beta chain) appeared a few times. Its antigen is still unknown. This PCR relied on a set of 60 Vbeta primers and 13 Jbeta primers. The data were produced by immunoSEQ multiplex PCR, yet TCRdb's version contains in-frame clones alone and is incomplete. The table includes roughly 110,000 clones, roughly 68% detected once. Germline V gene data show CDR1 as SGHRS and CDR2 as YFSETQ. Trimming shortened V by 4 bases and J by 6 bases, and 2 bases separated the two germline ends. The CDR3 is 11 amino acids. The data stem from a study of cytomegalovirus exposure and HLA in healthy donors. As for the study in general: Caucasian-associated ancestry cluster membership applied to 75% to 85% of under 450 genotyped donors.

Study conclusions and caveats: The study designated 150 to 200 TCR beta chains cytomegalovirus-associated. CMV serostatus was the only recorded immune exposure for donors.

The genes are TRBV5-1 and TRBJ1-6; D is ambiguous. Sequencing used PBMCs. The receptor was isolated from a woman in her 30s in good health and CMV-seronegative. The CDR3 spells CASSLNSPLHF. Written as DNA, the CDR3 is TGCGCCAGCAGCCTTAATTCACCCCTCCACTTT.